Listed below are T cell receptor beta chains from one sample, sequenced in a study of OX40 agonist ivuxolimab in advanced cancers. Produced via immunoSEQ multiplex PCR; TCRdb's table is partial and in-frame only. Found here are some 58,000 clones, about four fifths of them singletons; the top ten hold around 2%. The sequenced sample was CD4+ or CD8+ T cells sorted from blood, obtained in a trial of the OX40 agonist ivuxolimab. The source of these receptors is an adult with an advanced solid tumor such as melanoma, head and neck, liver or kidney cancer. The CDR3 runs from the conserved cysteine through the conserved F or W. Each record gives: V gene, J gene, clone size, CDR3 length, D gene, CDR3 DNA, CDR3 protein. A D gene is named only where the DNA matches it firmly. The size entry is marked missing in some rows and otherwise reads once, few, many or a size class.

>TRBV6-4|TRBJ2-7|.|14|.
TGTGCCATCCTCCCCCCGCAAGGCCACTACGAGCAGTACTTC
CAILPPQGHYEQYF
>TRBV6-6|TRBJ1-3|.|14|.
TGTGCCAGCAGTTTGGACACGACTGGAAACACCATATATTTT
CASSLDTTGNTIYF
>TRBV19|TRBJ1-5|.|13|TRBD1
TGTGCCAGTAGCCGGGACAGGGTACAGCCCCAGCATTTT
CASSRDRVQPQHF
>TRBV11-3|TRBJ1-1|few|16|.
TGTGCCAGCAGCTCAGAGGGACGGACGAGGTGGACTGAAGCTTTCTTT
CASSSEGRTRWTEAFF
>TRBV5-1|TRBJ2-5|.|14|TRBD1
TGCGCCAGCAGCCGCGGACAGGGGAAAGAGACCCAGTACTTC
CASSRGQGKETQYF
>TRBV9|TRBJ2-1|.|15|.
TGTGCCAGCAGCGTCTCGACCCAGGCAGTCGATGAGCAGTTCTTC
CASSVSTQAVDEQFF
>TRBV29-1|TRBJ2-1|.|13|TRBD1
TGCAGCGAGCTGGACAGGGCCGGGGATGAGCAGTTCTTC
CSELDRAGDEQFF
>TRBV4-1|TRBJ1-1|.|16|.
TGCGCCAGCAGCCACCTGATTATAGGGTCGAACACTGAAGCTTTCTTT
CASSHLIIGSNTEAFF
>TRBV19|TRBJ1-2|.|12|.
TGTGCCAGTAGTATAGCGCAGGACGGCTACACCTTC
CASSIAQDGYTF
>TRBV5-1|TRBJ2-1|.|15|.
TGCGCCAGCAGCTTGTCGGGACGTACTTCAAGTGAGCAGTTCTTC
CASSLSGRTSSEQFF
>TRBV7-3|TRBJ1-1|.|14|TRBD1
TGTGCCAGCAGCTTAGGATTACAGGGGACTGAAGCTTTCTTT
CASSLGLQGTEAFF
>TRBV7-6|TRBJ1-5|.|13|.
TGTGCCAGCAGCTTAGCGTTAGAGGGTTCCCAGCATTTT
CASSLALEGSQHF
>TRBV7-3|TRBJ2-3|.|16|TRBD2
TGTGCCAGCAGCTTAACCGGGACTAGCGGGCCAGATACGCAGTATTTT
CASSLTGTSGPDTQYF
>TRBV5-1|TRBJ2-5|.|14|TRBD1
TGCGCCAGCAGCGAACAGGGGGCGAGTGAGACCCAGTACTTC
CASSEQGASETQYF
>TRBV18|TRBJ1-1|.|16|TRBD1
TGTGCCAGCTCACCTAACCCTGACAGGGTGAACACTGAAGCTTTCTTT
CASSPNPDRVNTEAFF
>TRBV6-5|TRBJ2-1|.|12|.
TGTGCCAGCAGCCTGACTAGGAATGAGCAGTTCTTC
CASSLTRNEQFF
>TRBV4-2|TRBJ1-6|.|14|.
TGTGCCAGCAGCCAAGAGGGGGGTGATTCACCCCTCCACTTT
CASSQEGGDSPLHF
>TRBV18|TRBJ1-2|.|15|.
TGTGCCAACTCACCATCGGACGGCCTAAACTATGGCTACACCTTC
CANSPSDGLNYGYTF
>TRBV9|TRBJ1-3|.|14|.
TGTGCCAGCAGCCCAGGACTCTCTGGAAACACCATATATTTT
CASSPGLSGNTIYF
>TRBV11-3|TRBJ1-1|once|15|.
TGTGCCAGCGGGCGGGGAACCTATAAGAACACTGAAGCTTTCTTT
CASGRGTYKNTEAFF
>TRBV18|TRBJ2-7|.|15|TRBD2
TGTGCCAGCTCACCGGTAGCGGGGAGCTCCTACGAGCAGTACTTC
CASSPVAGSSYEQYF
>TRBV7-9|TRBJ1-2|.|13|.
TGTGCCAGCAGCTTAATGGGGGAAGCGGGCGAAACCTTC
CASSLMGEAGETF
>TRBV5-6|TRBJ1-4|.|14|.
TGTGCCAGCAGCTTCTTCGCAACTAATGAAAAACTGTTTTTT
CASSFFATNEKLFF
>TRBV4-2|TRBJ2-1|.|16|.
TGTGCCAGCAGCCAACCGGACGGAAGCTCCTACAATGAGCAGTTCTTC
CASSQPDGSSYNEQFF
>TRBV10-2|TRBJ2-1|.|15|TRBD2
TGCGCCAGCAGACTAGCGGGGGGGGCCTACAATGAGCAGTTCTTC
CASRLAGGAYNEQFF
>TRBV5-1|TRBJ2-1|.|12|.
TGCGCCAGCAGCCCACCTGGGAATGAGCAGTTCTTC
CASSPPGNEQFF
>TRBV27|TRBJ1-2|few|16|.
TGTGCCAGCAGTTTATTTAGTCGTGGGCAGACGGGCGGCTACACCTTC
CASSLFSRGQTGGYTF
>TRBV20-1|TRBJ1-1|.|11|.
TGCAGTGCACTCTACATCACTGAAGCTTTCTTT
CSALYITEAFF
>TRBV2|TRBJ1-5|.|12|.
TGTGCCAGCAGTAGGGGAAATCAGCCCCAGCATTTT
CASSRGNQPQHF
>TRBV11-2|TRBJ2-7|few|11|.
TGTGCCAGCAGCTCCGACTACGAGCAGTACTTC
CASSSDYEQYF
>TRBV5-7|TRBJ2-7|.|14|.
TGTGCCAGCAGCGCCCGGGACACTTACTACGAGCAGTACTTC
CASSARDTYYEQYF
>TRBV29-1|TRBJ2-1|.|12|.
TGCAGCGTTGACGGTGTCGATGCTGAGCAGTTCTTC
CSVDGVDAEQFF
>TRBV18|TRBJ2-1|.|15|.
TGTGCCAGCTCACCGGGCCAGGGATTATACAATGAGCAGTTCTTC
CASSPGQGLYNEQFF
>TRBV19|TRBJ1-1|.|13|.
TGTGCCAGTAGCCGGGACTCCCGAACTGAAGCTTTCTTT
CASSRDSRTEAFF
>TRBV28|TRBJ1-5|.|14|TRBD1
TGTGCCAGCAGCGATCAGGGGGGGGATCAGCCCCAGCATTTT
CASSDQGGDQPQHF
>TRBV5-6|TRBJ1-1|.|15|TRBD1
TGTGCCAGCAGCCTCGGACAGGGTCTGTACACTGAAGCTTTCTTT
CASSLGQGLYTEAFF
>TRBV30|TRBJ1-2|.|12|.
TGTGCCTGCTGGGGGCAGGGTCCCGGCTACACCTTC
CACWGQGPGYTF
>TRBV2|TRBJ1-2|.|14|TRBD1
TGTGCCAGCGATTCGCAGGGGGATTCGTATGGCTACACCTTC
CASDSQGDSYGYTF
>TRBV7-9|TRBJ1-2|.|14|.
TGTGCCAGCAGCCCTCAGCAGGGCCTCTATGGCTACACCTTC
CASSPQQGLYGYTF
>TRBV7-2|TRBJ2-3|once|14|.
TGTGCCAGCAGCTTAGCATGGAACACAGATACGCAGTATTTT
CASSLAWNTDTQYF
>TRBV10-3|TRBJ2-5|.|13|.
TGTGCCATTTCCAGAAGCGATCAAGAGACCCAGTACTTC
CAISRSDQETQYF
>TRBV13|TRBJ2-3|once|17|.
TGTGCCAGCAGCTCGAACCCAGGGGCCGCGTTGGGGGATACGCAGTATTTT
CASSSNPGAALGDTQYF
>TRBV4-3|TRBJ2-5|.|14|.
TGCGCCAGCAGCCAAGATTTCTCGACGGAGACCCAGTACTTC
CASSQDFSTETQYF
>TRBV25-1|TRBJ1-1|.|15|.
TGTGCCAGCAGTGAGGGGGGATTGGGATACACTGAAGCTTTCTTT
CASSEGGLGYTEAFF
>TRBV5-1|TRBJ2-1|few|15|TRBD2
TGCGCCAGCAGAGTCTCTAGCGGTCCCTACAATGAGCAGTTCTTC
CASRVSSGPYNEQFF
>TRBV5-1|TRBJ2-5|.|16|.
TGCGCCAGCAGCGCAGGACAACAGGGAGGGTTAGAGACCCAGTACTTC
CASSAGQQGGLETQYF
>TRBV9|TRBJ1-1|.|14|.
TGTGCCAGCAGCGTAGAGTTCGGCAGCACTGAAGCTTTCTTT
CASSVEFGSTEAFF
>TRBV2|TRBJ2-2|few|14|.
TGTGCCAGCACAGGGAGACTAGTGACCGGGGAGCTGTTTTTT
CASTGRLVTGELFF
>TRBV10-1|TRBJ2-1|.|18|TRBD2
TGCGCCAGCCTGCCGGGACTAGCGGGAGATAGGGCCTACAATGAGCAGTTCTTC
CASLPGLAGDRAYNEQFF
>TRBV7-2|TRBJ2-1|once|14|.
TGTGCCAGCAGCCTGGTAACGGCGGCGAATGAGCAGTTCTTC
CASSLVTAANEQFF